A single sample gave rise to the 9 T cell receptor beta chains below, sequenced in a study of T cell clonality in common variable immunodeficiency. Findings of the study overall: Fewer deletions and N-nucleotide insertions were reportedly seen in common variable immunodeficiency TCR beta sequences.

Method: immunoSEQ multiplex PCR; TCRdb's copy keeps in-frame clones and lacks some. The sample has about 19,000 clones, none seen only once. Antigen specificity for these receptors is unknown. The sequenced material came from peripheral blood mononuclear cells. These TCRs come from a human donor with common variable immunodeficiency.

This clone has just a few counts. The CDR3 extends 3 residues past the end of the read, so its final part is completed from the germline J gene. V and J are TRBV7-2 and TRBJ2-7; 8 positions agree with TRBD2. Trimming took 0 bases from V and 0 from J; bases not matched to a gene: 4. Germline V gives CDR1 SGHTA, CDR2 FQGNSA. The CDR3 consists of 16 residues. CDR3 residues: CASSLALAGLSYEQYF. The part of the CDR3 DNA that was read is TGTGCCAGCAGCTTAGCGCTAGCGGGCCTCTCCTACGAG.

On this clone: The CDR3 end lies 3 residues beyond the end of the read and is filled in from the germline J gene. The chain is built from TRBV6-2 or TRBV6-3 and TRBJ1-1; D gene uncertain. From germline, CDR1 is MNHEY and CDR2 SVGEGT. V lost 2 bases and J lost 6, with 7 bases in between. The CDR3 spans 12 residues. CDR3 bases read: TGTGCCAGCAGTTACGACCGGGCTGAA. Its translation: CASSYDRAE. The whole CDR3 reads CASSYDRAEAFF.

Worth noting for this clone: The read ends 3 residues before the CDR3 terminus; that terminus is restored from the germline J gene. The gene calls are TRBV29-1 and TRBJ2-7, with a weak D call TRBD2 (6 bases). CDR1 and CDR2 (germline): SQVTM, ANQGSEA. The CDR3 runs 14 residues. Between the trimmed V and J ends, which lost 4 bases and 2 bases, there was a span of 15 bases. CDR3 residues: CSVVDWAGTYEQYF. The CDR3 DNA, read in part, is TGCAGCGTTGTGGATTGGGCGGGGACCTACGAG.

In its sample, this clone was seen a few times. The CDR3 bases that were read are TGTGCCAGCTCACCGGACACGGACTATGGC. Its translation is CASSPDTDYG. The full CDR3 protein reads CASSPDTDYGYTF. The chain is built from TRBV18 and TRBJ1-2; D perhaps matches TRBD1 (5 bases). The DNA ends 3 residues before the CDR3 does, and the rest of the CDR3 is filled in from the germline J gene. The CDR3 consists of 13 residues. Germline CDR1 reads KGHSH; CDR2 reads LQKENI. V lost 3 bases and J lost 3, with 8 bases in between.

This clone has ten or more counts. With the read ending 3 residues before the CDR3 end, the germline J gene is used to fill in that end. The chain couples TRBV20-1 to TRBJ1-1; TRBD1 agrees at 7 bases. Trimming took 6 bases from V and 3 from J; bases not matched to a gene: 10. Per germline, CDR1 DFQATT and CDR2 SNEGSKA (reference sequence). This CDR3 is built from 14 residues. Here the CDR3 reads CSATNRGGYTEAFF. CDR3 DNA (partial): TGCAGTGCAACAAACAGGGGCGGTTACACTGAA.

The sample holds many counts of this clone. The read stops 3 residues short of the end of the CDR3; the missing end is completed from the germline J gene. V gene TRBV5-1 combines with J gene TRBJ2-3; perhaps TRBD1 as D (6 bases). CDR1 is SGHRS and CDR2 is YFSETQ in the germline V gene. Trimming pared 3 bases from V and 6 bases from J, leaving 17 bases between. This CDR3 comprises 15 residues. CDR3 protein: CASSSRALTGDTQYF. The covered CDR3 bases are TGCGCCAGCAGCTCCCGGGCCCTCACAGGGGATACG.

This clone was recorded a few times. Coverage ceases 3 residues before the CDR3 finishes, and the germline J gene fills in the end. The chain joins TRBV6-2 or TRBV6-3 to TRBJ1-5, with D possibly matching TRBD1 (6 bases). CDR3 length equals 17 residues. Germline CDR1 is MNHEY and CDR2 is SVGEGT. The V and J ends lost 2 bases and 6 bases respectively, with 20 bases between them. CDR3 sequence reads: CASSYEVTGGRGQPQHF. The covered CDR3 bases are TGTGCCAGCAGTTACGAGGTTACGGGGGGCAGGGGTCAGCCC.

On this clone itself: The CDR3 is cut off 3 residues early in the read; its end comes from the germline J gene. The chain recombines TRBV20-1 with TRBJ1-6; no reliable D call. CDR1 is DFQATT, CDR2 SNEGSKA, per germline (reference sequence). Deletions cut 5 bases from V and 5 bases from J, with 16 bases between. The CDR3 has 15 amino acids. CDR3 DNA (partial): TGCAGTGCTCAAGGGTTTCCCCGTAATAATTCACCC. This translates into CSAQGFPRNNSP. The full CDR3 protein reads CSAQGFPRNNSPLHF.

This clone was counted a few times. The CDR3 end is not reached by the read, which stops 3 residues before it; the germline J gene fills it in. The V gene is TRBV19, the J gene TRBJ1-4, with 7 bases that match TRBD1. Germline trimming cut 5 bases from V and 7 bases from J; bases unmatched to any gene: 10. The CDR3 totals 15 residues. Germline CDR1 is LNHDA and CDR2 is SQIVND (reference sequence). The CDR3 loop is CASSLRTGGGEKLFF. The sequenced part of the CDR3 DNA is TGTGCCAGTAGTCTAAGGACAGGAGGGGGTGAAAAA.